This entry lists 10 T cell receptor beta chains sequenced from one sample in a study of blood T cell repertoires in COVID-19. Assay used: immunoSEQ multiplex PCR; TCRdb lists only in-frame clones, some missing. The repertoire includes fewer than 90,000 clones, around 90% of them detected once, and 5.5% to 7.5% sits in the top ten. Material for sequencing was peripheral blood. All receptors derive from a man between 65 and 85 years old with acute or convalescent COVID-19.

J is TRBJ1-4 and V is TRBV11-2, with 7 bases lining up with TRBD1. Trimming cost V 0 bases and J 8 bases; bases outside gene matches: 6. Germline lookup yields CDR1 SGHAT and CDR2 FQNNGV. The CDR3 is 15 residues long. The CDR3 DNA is TGTGCCAGCAGCTTAGAATTCGCGACAGGGGAAAAACTGTTTTTT. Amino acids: CASSLEFATGEKLFF.

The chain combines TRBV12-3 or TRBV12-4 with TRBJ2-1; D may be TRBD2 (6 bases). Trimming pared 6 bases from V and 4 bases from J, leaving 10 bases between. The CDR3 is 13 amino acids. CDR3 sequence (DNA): TGTGCCAGCAGAACCGGGACTTACAATGAGCAGTTCTTC. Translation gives CASRTGTYNEQFF.

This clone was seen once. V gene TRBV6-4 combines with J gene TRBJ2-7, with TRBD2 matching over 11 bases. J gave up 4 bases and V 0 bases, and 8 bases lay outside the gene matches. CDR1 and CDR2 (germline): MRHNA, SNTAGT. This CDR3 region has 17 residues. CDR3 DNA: TGTGCCAGCAGTGACTCTTGTAGGACTAGCGGGTCTTACGAGCAGTACTTC. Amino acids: CASSDSCRTSGSYEQYF.

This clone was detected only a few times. CDR3 DNA sequence: TGTGCCAGTCGGGGGAGGGCAGGGCTAAAACGAGGCAATCAGCCCCAGCATTTT. It translates to CASRGRAGLKRGNQPQHF. The rearrangement links TRBV19 to TRBJ1-5; weak D call: TRBD1 (5 bases). Trimming left V 8 bases short and J 2 bases short, with 25 bases between. There are 18 residues in the CDR3. Germline V gene data show CDR1 as LNHDA and CDR2 as SQIVND (reference sequence).

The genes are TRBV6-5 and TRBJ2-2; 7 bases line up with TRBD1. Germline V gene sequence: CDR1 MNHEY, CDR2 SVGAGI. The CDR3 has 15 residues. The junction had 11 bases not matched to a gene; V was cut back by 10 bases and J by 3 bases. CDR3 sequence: CAIKRTGSHTGELFF. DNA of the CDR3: TGTGCCATCAAAAGGACAGGTTCCCACACCGGGGAGCTGTTTTTT.

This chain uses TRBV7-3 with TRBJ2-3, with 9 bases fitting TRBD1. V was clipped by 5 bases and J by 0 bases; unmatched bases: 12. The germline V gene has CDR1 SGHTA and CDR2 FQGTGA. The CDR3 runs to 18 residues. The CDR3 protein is CASSPRTGAVPSTDTQYF. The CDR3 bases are TGTGCCAGCAGCCCTCGGACAGGGGCCGTTCCTAGCACAGATACGCAGTATTTT.

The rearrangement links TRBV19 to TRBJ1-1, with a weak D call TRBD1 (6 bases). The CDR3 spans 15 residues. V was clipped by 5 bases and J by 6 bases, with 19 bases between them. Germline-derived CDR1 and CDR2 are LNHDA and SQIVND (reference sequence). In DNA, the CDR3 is TGTGCCAGTAGTCCCCCGGGCGGGGGGCACGCTGAAGCTTTCTTT. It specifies CASSPPGGGHAEAFF.

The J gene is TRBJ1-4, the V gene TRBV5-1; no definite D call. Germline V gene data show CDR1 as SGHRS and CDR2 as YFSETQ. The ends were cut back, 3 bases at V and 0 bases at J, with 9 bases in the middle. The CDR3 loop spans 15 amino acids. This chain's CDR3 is CASSSPGATNEKLFF. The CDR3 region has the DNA TGCGCCAGCAGCTCACCAGGCGCAACTAATGAAAAACTGTTTTTT. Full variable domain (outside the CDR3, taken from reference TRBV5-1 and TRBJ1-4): KAGVTQTPRYLIKTRGQQVTLSCSPISGHRSVSWYQQTPGQGLQFLFEYFSETQRNKGNFPGRFSGRQFSNSRSEMNVSTLELGDSALYLCASSSPGATNEKLFFGSGTQLSVL.

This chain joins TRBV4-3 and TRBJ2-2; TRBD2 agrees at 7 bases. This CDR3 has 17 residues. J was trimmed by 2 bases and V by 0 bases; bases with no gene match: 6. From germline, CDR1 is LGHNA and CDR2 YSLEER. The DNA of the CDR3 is TGCGCCAGCAGCCAAGAGTCTGCGGGAGTAAACACCGGGGAGCTGTTTTTT. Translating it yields CASSQESAGVNTGELFF.

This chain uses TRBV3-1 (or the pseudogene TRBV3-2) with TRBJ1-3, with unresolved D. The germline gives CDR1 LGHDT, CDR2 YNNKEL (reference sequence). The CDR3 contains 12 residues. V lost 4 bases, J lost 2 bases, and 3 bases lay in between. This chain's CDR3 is CASSPTGNTIYF. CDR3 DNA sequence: TGTGCCAGCAGCCCTACTGGAAACACCATATATTTT.